This T cell receptor (beta chain) is from a study of human T cells and chemical hapten exposure. Extraction of total RNA was performed on unfractionated whole blood. This clonotype came up a few times. Germline V gene sequence: CDR1 SGHVS, CDR2 FQNEAQ. V was shortened by 1 base and J by 5 bases, with 3 bases between the two germline ends. The CDR3 length is 12 residues. Study processing details: 96,000 or so TCRs per sample was the median, with a range of about 20,000 to 700,000. MiXCR, applied by TCRdb to the 5' RACE reads, yields one record per CDR3 protein. The V and J calls and clone size are TCRdb's, not the authors'. Of tens of thousands of distinct CDR3 sequences in the sample, about 16% are singletons; the top ten hold nearly 7%.

This TCR was sampled from a female donor in good health. This rearrangement joins TRBV7-8 to TRBJ1-5, with no clear D. CDR3 nucleotide sequence: TGTGCCAGCAGCTTAGGGTATCAGCCCCAGCATTTT. It codes for CASSLGYQPQHF.